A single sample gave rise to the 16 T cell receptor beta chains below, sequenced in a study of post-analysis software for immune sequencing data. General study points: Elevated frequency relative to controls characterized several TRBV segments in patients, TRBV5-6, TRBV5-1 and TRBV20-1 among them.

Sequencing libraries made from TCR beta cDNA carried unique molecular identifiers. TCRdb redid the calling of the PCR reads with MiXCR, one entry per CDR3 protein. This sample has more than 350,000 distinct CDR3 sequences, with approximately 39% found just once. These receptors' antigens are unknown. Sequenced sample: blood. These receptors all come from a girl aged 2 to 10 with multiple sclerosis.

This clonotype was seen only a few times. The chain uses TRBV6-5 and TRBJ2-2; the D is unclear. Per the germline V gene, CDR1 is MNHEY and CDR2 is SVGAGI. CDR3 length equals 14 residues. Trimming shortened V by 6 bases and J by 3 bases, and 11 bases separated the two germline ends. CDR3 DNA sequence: TGTGCCAGCAGGAACGGGCTTTACACCGGGGAGCTGTTTTTT. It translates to CASRNGLYTGELFF.

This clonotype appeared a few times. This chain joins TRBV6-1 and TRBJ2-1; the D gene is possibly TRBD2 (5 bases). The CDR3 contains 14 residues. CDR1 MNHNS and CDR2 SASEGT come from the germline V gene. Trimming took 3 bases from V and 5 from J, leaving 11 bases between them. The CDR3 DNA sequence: TGTGCCAGCAGTGACGGACTCATCAACAATGAGCAGTTCTTC. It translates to CASSDGLINNEQFF.

The CDR3 reads CATSRDRQLQYF. CDR3 in DNA: TGTGCCACCAGCAGAGATCGACAACTCCAGTACTTC. V gene TRBV15 combines with J gene TRBJ2-5, with no clear D. CDR1 LNHNV and CDR2 YYDKDF come from the germline V gene (reference sequence). The CDR3 has 12 residues. V was cut by 0 bases and J by 10 bases, with 9 bases left in between.

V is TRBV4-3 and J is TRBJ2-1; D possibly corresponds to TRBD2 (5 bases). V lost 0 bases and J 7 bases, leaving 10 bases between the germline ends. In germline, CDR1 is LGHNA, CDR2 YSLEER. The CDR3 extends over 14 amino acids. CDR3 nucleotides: TGCGCCAGCAGCCAAGAGATAGCGAGTAATGAGCAGTTCTTC. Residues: CASSQEIASNEQFF.

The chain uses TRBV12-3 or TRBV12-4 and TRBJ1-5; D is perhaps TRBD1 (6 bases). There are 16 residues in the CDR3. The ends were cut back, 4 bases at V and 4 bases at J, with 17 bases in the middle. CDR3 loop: CASSSPPTGFNQPQHF. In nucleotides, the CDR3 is TGTGCCAGCAGTTCCCCGCCGACAGGTTTTAATCAGCCCCAGCATTTT.

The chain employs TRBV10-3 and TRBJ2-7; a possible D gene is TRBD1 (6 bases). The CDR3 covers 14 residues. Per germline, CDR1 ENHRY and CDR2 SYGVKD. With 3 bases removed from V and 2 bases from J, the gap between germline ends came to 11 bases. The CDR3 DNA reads TGTGCCATCAGTGAAAAGGGACAAGCCTACGAGCAGTACTTC. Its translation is CAISEKGQAYEQYF.

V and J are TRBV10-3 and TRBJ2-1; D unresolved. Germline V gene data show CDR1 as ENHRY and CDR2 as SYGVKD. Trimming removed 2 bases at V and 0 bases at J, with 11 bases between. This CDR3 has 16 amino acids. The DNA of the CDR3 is TGTGCCATCAGTGAGATGACGGTAAGCTCCTACAATGAGCAGTTCTTC. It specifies CAISEMTVSSYNEQFF.

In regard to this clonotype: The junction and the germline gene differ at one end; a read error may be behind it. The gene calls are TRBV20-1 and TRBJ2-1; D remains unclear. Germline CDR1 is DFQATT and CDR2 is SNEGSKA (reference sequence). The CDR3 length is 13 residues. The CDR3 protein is CSARDTYYNEQVF. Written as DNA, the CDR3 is TGCAGTGCTAGAGACACCTACTACAATGAGCAGGTCTTC.

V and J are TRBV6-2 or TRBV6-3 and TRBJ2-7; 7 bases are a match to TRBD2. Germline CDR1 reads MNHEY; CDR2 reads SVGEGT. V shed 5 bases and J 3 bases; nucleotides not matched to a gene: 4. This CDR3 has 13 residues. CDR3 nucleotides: TGTGCCAGCAGTAGCGGGGAGTACTACGAGCAGTACTTC. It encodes CASSSGEYYEQYF.

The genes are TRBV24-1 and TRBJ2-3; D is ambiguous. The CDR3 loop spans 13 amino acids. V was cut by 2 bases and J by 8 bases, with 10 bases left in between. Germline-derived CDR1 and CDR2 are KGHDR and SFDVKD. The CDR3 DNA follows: TGTGCCACCAGTGATTCCCCTACGGGTACGCAGTATTTT. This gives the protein CATSDSPTGTQYF.

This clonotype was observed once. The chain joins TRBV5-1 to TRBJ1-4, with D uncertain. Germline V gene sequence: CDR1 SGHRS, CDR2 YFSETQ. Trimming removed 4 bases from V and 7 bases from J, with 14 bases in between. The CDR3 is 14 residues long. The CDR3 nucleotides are TGCGCCAGCAGCGGCGGGAGTTATACTGAAAAACTGTTTTTT. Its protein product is CASSGGSYTEKLFF. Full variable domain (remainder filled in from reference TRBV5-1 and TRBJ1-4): KAGVTQTPRYLIKTRGQQVTLSCSPISGHRSVSWYQQTPGQGLQFLFEYFSETQRNKGNFPGRFSGRQFSNSRSEMNVSTLELGDSALYLCASSGGSYTEKLFFGSGTQLSVL.

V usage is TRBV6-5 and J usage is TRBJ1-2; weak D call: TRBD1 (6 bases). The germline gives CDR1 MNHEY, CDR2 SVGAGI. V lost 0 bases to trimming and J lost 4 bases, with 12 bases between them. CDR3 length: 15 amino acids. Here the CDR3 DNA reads TGTGCCAGCAGTTACTCGGGACATATGGGCTATGGCTACACCTTC. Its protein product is CASSYSGHMGYGYTF.

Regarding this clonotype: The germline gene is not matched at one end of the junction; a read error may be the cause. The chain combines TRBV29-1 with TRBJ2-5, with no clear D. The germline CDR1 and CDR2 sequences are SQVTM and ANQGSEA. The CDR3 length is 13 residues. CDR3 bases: TGCGGCGTTAATGGACGTCCCCAAGAGACCCAGTACTTC. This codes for CGVNGRPQETQYF.

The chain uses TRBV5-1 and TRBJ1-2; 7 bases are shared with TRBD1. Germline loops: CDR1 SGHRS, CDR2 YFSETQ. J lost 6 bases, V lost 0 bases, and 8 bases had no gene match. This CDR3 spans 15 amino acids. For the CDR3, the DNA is TGCGCCAGCAGCTTGGCCGGGACAGTGGGAGATGGCTACACCTTC. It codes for CASSLAGTVGDGYTF.

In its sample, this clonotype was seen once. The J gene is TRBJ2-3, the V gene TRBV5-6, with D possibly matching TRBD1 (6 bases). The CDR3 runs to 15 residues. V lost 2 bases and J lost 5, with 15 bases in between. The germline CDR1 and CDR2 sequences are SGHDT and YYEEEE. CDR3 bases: TGTGCCAGCAGCTTCGGTGTGGGGGCGAAAGATACGCAGTATTTT. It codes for CASSFGVGAKDTQYF.

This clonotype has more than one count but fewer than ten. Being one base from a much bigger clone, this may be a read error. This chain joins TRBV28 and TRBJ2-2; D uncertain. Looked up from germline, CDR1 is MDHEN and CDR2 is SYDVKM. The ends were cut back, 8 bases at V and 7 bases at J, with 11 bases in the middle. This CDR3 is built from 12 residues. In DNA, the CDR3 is TGTGCCAGCGGGCTCGGGCACGGGGAGCTGTTTTTT. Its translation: CASGLGHGELFF.